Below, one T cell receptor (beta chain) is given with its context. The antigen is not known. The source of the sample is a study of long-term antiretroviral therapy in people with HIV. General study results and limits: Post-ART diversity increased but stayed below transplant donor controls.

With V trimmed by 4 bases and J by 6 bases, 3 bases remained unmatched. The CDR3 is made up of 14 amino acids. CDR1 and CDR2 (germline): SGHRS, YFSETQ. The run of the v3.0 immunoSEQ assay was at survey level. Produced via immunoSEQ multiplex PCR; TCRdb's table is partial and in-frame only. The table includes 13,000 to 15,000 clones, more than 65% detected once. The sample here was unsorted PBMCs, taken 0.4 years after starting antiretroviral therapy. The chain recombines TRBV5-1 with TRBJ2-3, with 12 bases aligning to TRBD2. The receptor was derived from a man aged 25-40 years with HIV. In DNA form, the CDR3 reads TGCGCCAGCAGCCCCGGGACTAGCGGGGATACGCAGTATTTT. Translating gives CASSPGTSGDTQYF.